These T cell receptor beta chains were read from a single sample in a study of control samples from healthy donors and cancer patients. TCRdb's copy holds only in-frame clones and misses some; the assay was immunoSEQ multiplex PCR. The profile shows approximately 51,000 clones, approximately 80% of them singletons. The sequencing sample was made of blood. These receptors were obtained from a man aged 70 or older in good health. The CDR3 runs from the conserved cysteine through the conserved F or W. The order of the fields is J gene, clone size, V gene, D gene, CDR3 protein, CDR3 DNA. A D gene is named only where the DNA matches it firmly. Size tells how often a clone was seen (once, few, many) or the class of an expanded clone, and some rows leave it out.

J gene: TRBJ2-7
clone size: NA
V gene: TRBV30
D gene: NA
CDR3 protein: CAWSMWTREQYF
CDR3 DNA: TGTGCCTGGAGTATGTGGACGCGCGAGCAGTACTTC

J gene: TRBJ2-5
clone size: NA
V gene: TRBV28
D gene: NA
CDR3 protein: CASNGQGGQETQYF
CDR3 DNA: TGTGCCAGCAACGGGCAAGGGGGACAAGAGACCCAGTACTTC

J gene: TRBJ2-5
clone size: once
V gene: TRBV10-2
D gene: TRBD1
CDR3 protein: CASSDPGQGEETQYF
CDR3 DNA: TGCGCCAGCAGTGACCCGGGACAGGGAGAAGAGACCCAGTACTTC

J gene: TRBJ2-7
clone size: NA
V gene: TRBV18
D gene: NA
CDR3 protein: CASSPLQETYEQYF
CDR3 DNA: TGTGCCAGCTCACCTCTACAGGAGACCTACGAGCAGTACTTC

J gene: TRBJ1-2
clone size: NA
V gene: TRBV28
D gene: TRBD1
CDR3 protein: CASSGSGTGPLNYGYTF
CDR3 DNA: TGTGCCAGCAGTGGTTCCGGGACAGGGCCCCTAAACTATGGCTACACCTTC

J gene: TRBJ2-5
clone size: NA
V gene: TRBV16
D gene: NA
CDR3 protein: CASSHVSNPPETQYF
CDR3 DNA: TGTGCCAGCAGCCATGTCAGCAACCCCCCGGAGACCCAGTACTTC

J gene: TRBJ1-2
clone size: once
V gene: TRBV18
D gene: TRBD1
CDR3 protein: CASSLPPTGTNYGYTF
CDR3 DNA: TGTGCCAGCTCACTGCCTCCGACAGGGACTAACTATGGCTACACCTTC

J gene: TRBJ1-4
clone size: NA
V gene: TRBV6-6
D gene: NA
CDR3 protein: CASSYPPATNEKLFF
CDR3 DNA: TGTGCCAGCAGTTACCCGCCTGCAACTAATGAAAAACTGTTTTTT

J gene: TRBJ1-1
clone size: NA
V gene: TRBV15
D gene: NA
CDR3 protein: CATSRERGRNTEAFF
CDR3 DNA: TGTGCCACCAGCAGAGAACGGGGAAGGAACACTGAAGCTTTCTTT

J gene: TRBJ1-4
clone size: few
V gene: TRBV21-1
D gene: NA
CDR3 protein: CASSICGTHVCF
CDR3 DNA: TGTGCCAGCAGCATATGTGGGACACACGTCTGTTTT

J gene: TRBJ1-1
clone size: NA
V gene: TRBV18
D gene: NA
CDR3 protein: CASSPQQDNTEAFF
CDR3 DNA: TGTGCCAGCTCACCACAACAGGACAACACTGAAGCTTTCTTT

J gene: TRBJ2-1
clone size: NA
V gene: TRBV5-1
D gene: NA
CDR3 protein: CASSLQRPRDEQFF
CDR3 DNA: TGCGCCAGCAGCCTACAGAGACCTCGCGATGAGCAGTTCTTC

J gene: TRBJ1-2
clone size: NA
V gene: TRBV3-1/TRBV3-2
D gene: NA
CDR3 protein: CASSPGTPRGYGYTF
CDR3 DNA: TGTGCCAGCAGCCCCGGGACCCCAAGAGGCTATGGCTACACCTTC

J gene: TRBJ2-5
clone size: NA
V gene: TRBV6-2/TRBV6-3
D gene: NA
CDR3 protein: CASSETTTQETQYF
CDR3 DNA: TGTGCCAGCAGTGAGACTACTACTCAAGAGACCCAGTACTTC

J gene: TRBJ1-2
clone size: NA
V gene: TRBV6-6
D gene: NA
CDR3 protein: CASNDPGGNYGYTF
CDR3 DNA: TGTGCCAGCAATGATCCGGGAGGGAACTATGGCTACACCTTC

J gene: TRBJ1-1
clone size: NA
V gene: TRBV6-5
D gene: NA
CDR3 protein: CASSYWGPPMNTEAFF
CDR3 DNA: TGTGCCAGCAGTTACTGGGGACCGCCTATGAACACTGAAGCTTTCTTT

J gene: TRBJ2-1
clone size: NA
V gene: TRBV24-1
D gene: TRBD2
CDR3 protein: CATSAVSGYNEQFF
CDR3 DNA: TGTGCCACCAGTGCGGTTAGCGGGTACAATGAGCAGTTCTTC

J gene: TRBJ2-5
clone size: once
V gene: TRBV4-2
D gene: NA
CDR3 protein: CASSQDKETQYF
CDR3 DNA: TGTGCCAGCAGCCAAGATAAGGAGACCCAGTACTTC

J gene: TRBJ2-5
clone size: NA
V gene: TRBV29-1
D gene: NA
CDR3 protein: CSVVPGQETQYF
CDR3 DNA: TGCAGCGTTGTCCCAGGTCAAGAGACCCAGTACTTC

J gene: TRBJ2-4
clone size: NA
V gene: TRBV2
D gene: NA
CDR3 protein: CASSEILWDDQNIQYF
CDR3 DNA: TGTGCCAGCAGTGAAATTCTTTGGGATGATCAGAACATTCAGTACTTC

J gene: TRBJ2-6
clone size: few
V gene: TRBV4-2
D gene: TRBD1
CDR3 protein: CASSQGGNRGEGANVLTF
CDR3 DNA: TGTGCCAGCAGCCAAGGCGGTAACAGGGGGGAGGGGGCCAACGTCCTGACTTTC

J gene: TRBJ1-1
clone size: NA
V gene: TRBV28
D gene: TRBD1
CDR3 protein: CASSITGTVNTEAFF
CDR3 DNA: TGTGCCAGCAGTATTACCGGGACAGTGAACACTGAAGCTTTCTTT

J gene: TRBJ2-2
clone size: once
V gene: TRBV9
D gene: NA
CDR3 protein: CASSVSPIGWEELFF
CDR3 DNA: TGTGCCAGCAGCGTATCCCCCATTGGGTGGGAGGAGCTGTTTTTT

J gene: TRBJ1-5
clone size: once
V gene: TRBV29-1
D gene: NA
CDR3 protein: CSVDRGYGNQPQHF
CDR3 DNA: TGCAGCGTTGACCGGGGTTACGGGAATCAGCCCCAGCATTTT

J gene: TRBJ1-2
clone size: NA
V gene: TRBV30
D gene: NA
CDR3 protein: CAWSRRGDNGYTF
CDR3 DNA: TGTGCCTGGAGCCGTCGGGGGGATAATGGCTACACCTTC

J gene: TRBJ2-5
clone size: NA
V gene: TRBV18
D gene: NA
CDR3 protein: CASSHPAGQETQYF
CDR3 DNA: TGTGCCAGCTCACACCCGGCAGGGCAAGAGACCCAGTACTTC

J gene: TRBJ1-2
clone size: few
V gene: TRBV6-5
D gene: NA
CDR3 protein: CASGEHGDYGYTF
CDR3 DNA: TGTGCCAGCGGGGAACACGGAGACTATGGCTACACCTTC

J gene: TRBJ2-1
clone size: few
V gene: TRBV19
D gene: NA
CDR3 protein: CASSKDSPGYNEQFF
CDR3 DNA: TGTGCCAGTAGTAAGGACAGCCCAGGGTACAATGAGCAGTTCTTC

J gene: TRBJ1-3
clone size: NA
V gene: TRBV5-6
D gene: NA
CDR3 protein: CASSHYSGNTIYF
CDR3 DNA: TGTGCCAGCAGCCATTACTCTGGAAACACCATATATTTT

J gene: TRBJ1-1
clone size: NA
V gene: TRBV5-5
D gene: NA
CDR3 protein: CASSLAVRGPEAFF
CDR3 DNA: TGTGCCAGCAGCTTGGCCGTTCGAGGCCCTGAAGCTTTCTTT

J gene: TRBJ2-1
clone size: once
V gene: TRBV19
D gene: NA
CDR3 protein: CASAIGHLGGNEQFF
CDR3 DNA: TGTGCCAGTGCAATCGGCCACCTCGGGGGCAATGAGCAGTTCTTC

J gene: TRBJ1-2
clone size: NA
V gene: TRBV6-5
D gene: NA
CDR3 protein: CASSPGDYGYTF
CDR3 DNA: TGTGCCAGCAGTCCCGGGGACTATGGCTACACCTTC

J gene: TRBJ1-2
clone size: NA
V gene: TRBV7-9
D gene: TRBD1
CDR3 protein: CASSSGLRTGESYGYTF
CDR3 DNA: TGTGCCAGCAGCTCCGGCCTGAGGACAGGGGAATCCTATGGCTACACCTTC

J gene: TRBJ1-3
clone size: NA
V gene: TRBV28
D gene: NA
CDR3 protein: CASSLKGNLFTGNTIYF
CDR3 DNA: TGTGCCAGCAGTTTAAAAGGCAATCTTTTTACTGGAAACACCATATATTTT

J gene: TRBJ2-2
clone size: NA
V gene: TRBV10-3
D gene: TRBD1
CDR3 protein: CAIRGSGQDTGELFF
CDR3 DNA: TGTGCCATCAGGGGATCAGGACAGGACACCGGGGAGCTGTTTTTT

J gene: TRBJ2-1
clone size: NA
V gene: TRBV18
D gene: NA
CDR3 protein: CASSPIFRNEQFF
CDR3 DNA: TGTGCCAGCTCACCAATCTTCAGGAATGAGCAGTTCTTC

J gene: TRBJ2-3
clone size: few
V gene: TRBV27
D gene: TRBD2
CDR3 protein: CASSLQAGDATDTQYF
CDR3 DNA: TGTGCCAGCAGTTTACAAGCGGGGGACGCCACAGATACGCAGTATTTT

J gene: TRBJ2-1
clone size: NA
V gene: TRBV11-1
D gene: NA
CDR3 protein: CASSSRGSNNEQFF
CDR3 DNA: TGTGCCAGCAGCTCACGAGGGTCGAACAATGAGCAGTTCTTC

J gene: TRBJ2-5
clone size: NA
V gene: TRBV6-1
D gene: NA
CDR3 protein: CASSAGGAGWGETQYF
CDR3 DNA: TGTGCCAGCAGTGCAGGGGGGGCGGGATGGGGAGAGACCCAGTACTTC

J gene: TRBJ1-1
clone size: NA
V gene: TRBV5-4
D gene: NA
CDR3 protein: CASSLQTNPVMNTEAFF
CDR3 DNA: TGTGCCAGCAGCTTACAAACAAATCCGGTGATGAACACTGAAGCTTTCTTT

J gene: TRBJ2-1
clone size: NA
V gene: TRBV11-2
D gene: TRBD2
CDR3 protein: CASSPISGGKYNEQFF
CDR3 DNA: TGTGCCAGCAGCCCGATCTCGGGGGGTAAATACAATGAGCAGTTCTTC

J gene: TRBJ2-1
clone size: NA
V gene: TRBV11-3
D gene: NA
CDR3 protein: CASSFTQGNEQFF
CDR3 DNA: TGTGCCAGCAGCTTCACCCAGGGCAATGAGCAGTTCTTC

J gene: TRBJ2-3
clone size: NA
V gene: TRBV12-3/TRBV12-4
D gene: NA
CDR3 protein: CASSYYPPDTQYF
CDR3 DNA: TGTGCCAGCAGTTACTACCCCCCAGATACGCAGTATTTT

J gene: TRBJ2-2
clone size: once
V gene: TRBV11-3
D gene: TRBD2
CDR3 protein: CASSSGLGDTGELFF
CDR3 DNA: TGTGCCAGCAGTTCCGGACTAGGGGACACCGGGGAGCTGTTTTTT